Presented here are 16 T cell receptor beta chains from one specimen sequenced in a study of cytomegalovirus exposure and HLA in healthy donors. PCR amplification relied on 60 Vbeta primers (plus 13 Jbeta primers). Measured with immunoSEQ multiplex PCR; TCRdb has only the in-frame clones, and not every one. The sample includes 150,000 to 200,000 clones, over 70% seen only once; the top ten take less than 1.5%. Sequenced input: PBMCs. All receptors derive from a man younger than 35 in good health and CMV-seronegative.

The rearrangement links TRBV7-6 to TRBJ1-1; 9 bases agree with TRBD1. The length of the CDR3 is 15 residues. Germline CDR1 and CDR2: SGHVS and FNYEAQ. V trimming: 5 bases; J trimming: 4 bases; junction bases outside the gene matches: 8. CDR3 loop: CASSLRTGAATEAFF. In DNA, the CDR3 is TGTGCCAGCAGCCTCAGGACAGGGGCCGCCACTGAAGCTTTCTTT.

This clone was detected a few times. The V call is TRBV7-2, the J call TRBJ1-1; D is unresolved. CDR3 length: 11 residues. The V end lost 1 base, the J end lost 5 bases, and 2 bases lay between the germline ends. Germline CDR1 reads SGHTA; CDR2 reads FQGNSA. In DNA form, the CDR3 reads TGTGCCAGCAGCTTAGTAACTGAAGCTTTCTTT. Translated, it gives CASSLVTEAFF.

The chain recombines TRBV7-6 with TRBJ1-2, with TRBD1 identical over 9 bases. The V gene end was trimmed by 1 base and the J gene end by 4 bases; junction bases not matched to a gene: 4. This CDR3 is 15 amino acids long. Germline V lookup: CDR1 SGHVS, CDR2 FNYEAQ. CDR3 nucleotide sequence: TGTGCCAGCAGCTTAGTCGGGACAGGGATCTATGGCTACACCTTC. Protein: CASSLVGTGIYGYTF.

This chain uses TRBV15 with TRBJ2-1; D is possibly TRBD1 (6 bases). Trimming stripped 2 bases from V and 6 bases from J, with 14 bases between. The CDR3 sequence is 15 residues long. The germline gives CDR1 LNHNV, CDR2 YYDKDF (reference sequence). The CDR3: CATSRSVQGPNEQFF. CDR3 bases: TGTGCCACCAGCAGATCGGTCCAGGGGCCCAATGAGCAGTTCTTC.

Here the CDR3 DNA reads TGTGCCAGCAGTGAGGGACTCCTCTGGGAGCCCCAGCATTTT. Protein sequence: CASSEGLLWEPQHF. This rearrangement joins TRBV6-1 to TRBJ1-5; tentative D call: TRBD1 (5 bases). Trimming pared 3 bases from V and 8 bases from J, leaving 14 bases between. Germline V gene sequence: CDR1 MNHNS, CDR2 SASEGT. The CDR3 loop spans 14 amino acids.

For this clone: The junction departs from the called germline gene at one end, perhaps through a read error. The V call is TRBV28, the J call TRBJ1-3; D possibly corresponds to TRBD1 (5 bases). The CDR3 has 15 residues. Per the germline V gene, CDR1 is MDHEN and CDR2 is SYDVKM. CDR3 DNA sequence: TGTGCCAGCAGTTTTCGCGGGGCCGGGGGAAACCCCATATATTTT. This gives the protein CASSFRGAGGNPIYF.

This chain joins TRBV12-5 and TRBJ2-7, with D tentatively TRBD1 (5 bases). CDR3 size: 15 residues. The ends were cut back, 2 bases at V and 3 bases at J, with 14 bases in the middle. The V gene's germline CDR1 is LGHNT and CDR2 FRNRAP. CDR3 DNA sequence: TGTGCTAGTGGTTTGACAAAGACCAGGGTCTACGAGCAGTACTTC. Translated, it gives CASGLTKTRVYEQYF.

Only one count was recorded for this clone. The chain couples TRBV7-2 to TRBJ1-1; the D is unclear. This CDR3 is 12 amino acids long. With 3 bases removed from V and 7 bases from J, the gap between germline ends came to 9 bases. Germline assignment: CDR1 SGHTA and CDR2 FQGNSA. The CDR3 spells CASSLSAREAFF. Here the CDR3 DNA reads TGTGCCAGCAGCTTGAGCGCCCGTGAAGCTTTCTTT.

The rearrangement joins TRBV5-6 to TRBJ2-3, with 9 bases identical to TRBD2. This CDR3 is built from 17 residues. The germline gives CDR1 SGHDT, CDR2 YYEEEE. The V segment lost 0 bases and the J segment 2 bases; nucleotides outside the gene matches: 7. CDR3: CASSLALREGPTDTQYF. In DNA form, the CDR3 reads TGTGCCAGCAGCTTGGCGCTGCGGGAGGGCCCCACAGATACGCAGTATTTT.

The chain carries TRBV27 and TRBJ2-7, with 9 bases aligning to TRBD2. The CDR3 extends over 14 amino acids. The germline gives CDR1 MNHEY, CDR2 SMNVEV (reference sequence). V shed 3 bases and J 3 bases; nucleotides not matched to a gene: 3. CDR3 in amino acids: CASSFQTSGYEQYF. The CDR3 nucleotides read TGTGCCAGCAGTTTTCAGACTAGCGGCTACGAGCAGTACTTC.

V and J are TRBV14 and TRBJ2-3; 9 positions match TRBD2. V was clipped by 4 bases and J by 4 bases; unmatched bases: 9. CDR1 and CDR2 from the germline V gene are SGHDN and FVKESK. The CDR3 is made up of 16 amino acids. The CDR3, as DNA: TGTGCCAGCAGCCCAGTCGGGACTAGCAGGTCAGATACGCAGTATTTT. This codes for CASSPVGTSRSDTQYF.

The CDR3: CASSMRDVVYNEQFF. CDR3 nucleotides: TGTGCCAGTAGTATGCGGGACGTAGTTTACAATGAGCAGTTCTTC. The chain joins TRBV19 to TRBJ2-1, with a weak D call TRBD2 (6 bases). The V gene lost 3 bases and the J gene lost 4 bases, with 13 bases spanning the gap. The CDR3 consists of 15 residues. Germline V gives CDR1 LNHDA, CDR2 SQIVND (reference sequence).

The V call is TRBV7-2, the J call TRBJ2-5; a possible D gene is TRBD2 (6 bases). Germline V lookup: CDR1 SGHTA, CDR2 FQGNSA. V lost 3 bases, J lost 1 base, and 12 bases lay in between. The CDR3 covers 15 residues. CDR3: CASSFVWRGQETQYF. Here the CDR3 DNA reads TGTGCCAGCAGCTTCGTTTGGCGGGGCCAAGAGACCCAGTACTTC.

The V gene is TRBV2, the J gene TRBJ2-7, with a weak D call TRBD1 (6 bases). The V and J ends lost 4 bases and 3 bases respectively, with 16 bases between them. The CDR3 loop spans 15 amino acids. Germline CDR1 is SNHLY and CDR2 is FYNNEI. CDR3 amino acids: CASSARDKTRYEQYF. CDR3 nucleotides: TGTGCCAGCAGTGCCAGGGACAAAACTCGCTACGAGCAGTACTTC.

The CDR3 coding sequence is TGTGCCAGCAGCCCCGTGAACACCGGGGAGCTGTTTTTT. Its protein product is CASSPVNTGELFF. The chain recombines TRBV7-2 with TRBJ2-2; no clear D. Between the trimmed V and J ends, which lost 5 bases and 1 base, there was a span of 5 bases. This CDR3 is 13 amino acids long. Germline CDR1 and CDR2: SGHTA and FQGNSA. Looking up the rest from reference TRBV7-2 and TRBJ2-2 gives the full variable domain: GAGVSQSPSNKVTEKGKDVELRCDPISGHTALYWYRQSLGQGLEFLIYFQGNSAPDKSGLPSDRFSAERTGGSVSTLTIQRTQQEDSAVYLCASSPVNTGELFFGEGSRLTVL.

The chain recombines TRBV6-5 with TRBJ2-6, with D tentatively TRBD1 (5 bases). The germline V and J ends were trimmed by 0 bases and 2 bases, with 8 bases remaining between them. The V gene's germline CDR1 is MNHEY and CDR2 SVGAGI. This CDR3 has 16 amino acids. The CDR3 coding sequence is TGTGCCAGCAGTTACTCGGGCAGGGCTGGGGCCAACGTCCTGACTTTC. Translation: CASSYSGRAGANVLTF.